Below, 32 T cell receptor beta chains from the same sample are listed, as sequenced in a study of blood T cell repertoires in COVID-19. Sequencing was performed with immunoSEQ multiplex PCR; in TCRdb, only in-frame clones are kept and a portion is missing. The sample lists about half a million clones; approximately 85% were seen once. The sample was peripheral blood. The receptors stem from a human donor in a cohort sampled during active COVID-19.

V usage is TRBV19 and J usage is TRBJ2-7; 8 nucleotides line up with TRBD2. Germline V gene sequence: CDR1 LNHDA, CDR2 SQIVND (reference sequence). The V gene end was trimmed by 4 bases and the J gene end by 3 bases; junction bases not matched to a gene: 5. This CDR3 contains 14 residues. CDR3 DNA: TGTGCCAGTAGTACCACTAGCGGTCGCTACGAGCAGTACTTC. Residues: CASSTTSGRYEQYF.

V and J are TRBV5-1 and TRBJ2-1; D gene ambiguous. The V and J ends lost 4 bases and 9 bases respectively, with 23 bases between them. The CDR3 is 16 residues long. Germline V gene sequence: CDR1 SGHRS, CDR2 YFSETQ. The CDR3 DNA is TGCGCCAGCAGCCGAACCAGAAATCCCCTAGTATCTGAGCAGTTCTTC. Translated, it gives CASSRTRNPLVSEQFF.

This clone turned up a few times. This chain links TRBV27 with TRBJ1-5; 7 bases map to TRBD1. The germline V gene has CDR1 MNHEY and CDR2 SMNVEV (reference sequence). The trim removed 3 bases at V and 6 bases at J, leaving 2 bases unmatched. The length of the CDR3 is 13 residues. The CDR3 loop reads CASSFDRVQPQHF. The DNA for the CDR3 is TGTGCCAGCAGTTTCGACAGGGTTCAGCCCCAGCATTTT.

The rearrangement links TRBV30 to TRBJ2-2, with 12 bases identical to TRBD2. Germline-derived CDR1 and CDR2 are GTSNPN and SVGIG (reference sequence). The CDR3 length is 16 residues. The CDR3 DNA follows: TGTGCGAGAGGACTAGCGGGAAAATTTATCACCGGGGAGCTGTTTTTT. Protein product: CARGLAGKFITGELFF.

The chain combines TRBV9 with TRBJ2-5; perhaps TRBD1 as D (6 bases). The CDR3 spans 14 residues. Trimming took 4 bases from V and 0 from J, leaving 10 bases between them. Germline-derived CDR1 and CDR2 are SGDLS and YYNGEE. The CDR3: CASSFGQNQETQYF. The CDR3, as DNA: TGTGCCAGCAGCTTCGGACAGAACCAAGAGACCCAGTACTTC.

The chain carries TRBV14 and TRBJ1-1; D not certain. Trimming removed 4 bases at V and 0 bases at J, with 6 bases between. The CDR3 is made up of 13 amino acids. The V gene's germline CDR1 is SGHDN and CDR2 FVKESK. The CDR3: CASSREVNTEAFF. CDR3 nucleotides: TGTGCCAGCAGCCGGGAGGTGAACACTGAAGCTTTCTTT.

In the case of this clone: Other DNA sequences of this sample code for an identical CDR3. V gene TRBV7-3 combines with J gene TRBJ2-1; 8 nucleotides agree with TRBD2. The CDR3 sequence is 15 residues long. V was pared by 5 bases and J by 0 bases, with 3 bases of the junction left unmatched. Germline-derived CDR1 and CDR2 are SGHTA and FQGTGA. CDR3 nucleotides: TGTGCCAGCAGCCCGAGCGGGAGCTCCTACAATGAGCAGTTCTTC. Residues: CASSPSGSSYNEQFF. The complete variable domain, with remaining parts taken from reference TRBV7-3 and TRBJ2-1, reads GAGVSQTPSNKVTEKGKYVELRCDPISGHTALYWYRQSLGQGPEFLIYFQGTGAADDSGLPNDRFFAVRPEGSVSTLKIQRTERGDSAVYLCASSPSGSSYNEQFFGPGTRLTVL.

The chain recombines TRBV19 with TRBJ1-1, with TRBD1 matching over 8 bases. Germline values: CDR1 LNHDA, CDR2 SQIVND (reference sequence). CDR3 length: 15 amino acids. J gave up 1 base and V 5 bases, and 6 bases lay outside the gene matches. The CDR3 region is CASSVRQGKNTEAFF. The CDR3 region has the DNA TGTGCCAGTAGTGTAAGACAGGGGAAGAACACTGAAGCTTTCTTT.

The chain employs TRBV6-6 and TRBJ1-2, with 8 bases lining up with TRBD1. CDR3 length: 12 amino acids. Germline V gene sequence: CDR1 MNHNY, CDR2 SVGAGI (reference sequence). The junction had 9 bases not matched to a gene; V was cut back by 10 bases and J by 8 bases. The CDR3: CATSPGGGGYTF. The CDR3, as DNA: TGTGCCACCTCCCCAGGGGGCGGCGGCTACACCTTC.

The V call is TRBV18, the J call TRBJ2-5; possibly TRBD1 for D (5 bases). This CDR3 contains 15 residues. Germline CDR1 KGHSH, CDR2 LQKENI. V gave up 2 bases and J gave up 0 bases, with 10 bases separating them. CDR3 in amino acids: CASSPRQSHQETQYF. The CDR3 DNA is TGTGCCAGCTCACCAAGACAGTCCCACCAAGAGACCCAGTACTTC. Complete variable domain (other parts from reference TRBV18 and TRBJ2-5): NAGVMQNPRHLVRRRGQEARLRCSPMKGHSHVYWYRQLPEEGLKFMVYLQKENIIDESGMPKERFSAEFPKEGPSILRIQQVVRGDSAAYFCASSPRQSHQETQYFGPGTRLLVL.

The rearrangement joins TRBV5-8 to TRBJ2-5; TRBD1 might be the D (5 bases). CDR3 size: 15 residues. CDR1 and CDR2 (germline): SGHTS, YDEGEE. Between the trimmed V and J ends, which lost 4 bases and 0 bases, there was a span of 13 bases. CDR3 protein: CASSPPWGHQETQYF. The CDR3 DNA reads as TGTGCCAGCAGCCCCCCTTGGGGCCACCAAGAGACCCAGTACTTC.

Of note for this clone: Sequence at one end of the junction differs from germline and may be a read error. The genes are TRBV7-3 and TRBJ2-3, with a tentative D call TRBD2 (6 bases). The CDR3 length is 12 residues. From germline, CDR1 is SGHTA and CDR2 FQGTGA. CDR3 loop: CATSEGTVTQYF. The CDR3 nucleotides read TGTGCCACTAGCGAAGGCACAGTTACGCAGTATTTT.

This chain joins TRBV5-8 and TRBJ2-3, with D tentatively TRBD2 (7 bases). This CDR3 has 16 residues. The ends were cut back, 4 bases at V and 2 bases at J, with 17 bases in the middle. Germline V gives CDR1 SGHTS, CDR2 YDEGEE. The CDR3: CASSPRRGLLTDTQYF. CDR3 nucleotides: TGTGCCAGCAGCCCCCGGCGGGGGCTACTCACAGATACGCAGTATTTT.

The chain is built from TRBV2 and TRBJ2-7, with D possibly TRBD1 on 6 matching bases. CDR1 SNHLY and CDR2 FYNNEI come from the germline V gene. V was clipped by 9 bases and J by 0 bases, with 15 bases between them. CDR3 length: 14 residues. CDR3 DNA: TGTGCCAGTCAGGGGCAGGGCCCCTCCTACGAGCAGTACTTC. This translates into CASQGQGPSYEQYF.

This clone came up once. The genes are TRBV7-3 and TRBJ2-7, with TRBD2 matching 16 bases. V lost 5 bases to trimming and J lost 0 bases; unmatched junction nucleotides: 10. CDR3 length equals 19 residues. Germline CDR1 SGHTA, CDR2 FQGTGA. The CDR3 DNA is TGTGCCAGCAGCCTAGATGGGGGACTAGCGGGAGGGAGCTCCTACGAGCAGTACTTC. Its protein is CASSLDGGLAGGSSYEQYF.

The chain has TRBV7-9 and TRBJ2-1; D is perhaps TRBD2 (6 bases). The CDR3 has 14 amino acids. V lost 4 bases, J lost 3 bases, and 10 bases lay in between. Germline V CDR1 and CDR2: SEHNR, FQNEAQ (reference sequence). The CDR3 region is CASSSRDFYNEQFF. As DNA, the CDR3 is TGTGCCAGCAGCTCGCGGGACTTCTACAATGAGCAGTTCTTC.

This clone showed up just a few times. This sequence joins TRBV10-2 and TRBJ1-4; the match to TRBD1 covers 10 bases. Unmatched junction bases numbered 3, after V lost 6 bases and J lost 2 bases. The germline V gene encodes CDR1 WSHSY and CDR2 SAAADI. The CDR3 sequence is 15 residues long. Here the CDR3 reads CASRDRGVTNEKLFF. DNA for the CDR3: TGCGCCAGCAGGGACAGGGGGGTGACTAATGAAAAACTGTTTTTT.

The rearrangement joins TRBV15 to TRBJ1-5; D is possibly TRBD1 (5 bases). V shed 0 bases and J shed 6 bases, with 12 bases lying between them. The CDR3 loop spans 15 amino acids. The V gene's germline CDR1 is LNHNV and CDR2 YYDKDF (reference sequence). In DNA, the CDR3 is TGTGCCACCAGCAGAGATTGGGGGGTGGCTCAGCCCCAGCATTTT. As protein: CATSRDWGVAQPQHF.

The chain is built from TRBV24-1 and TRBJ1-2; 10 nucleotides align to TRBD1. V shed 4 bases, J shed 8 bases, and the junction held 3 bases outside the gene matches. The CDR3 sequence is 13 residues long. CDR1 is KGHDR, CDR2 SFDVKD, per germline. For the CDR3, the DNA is TGTGCCACCAGTGACCGGGACAGGGGCGGCTACACCTTC. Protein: CATSDRDRGGYTF.

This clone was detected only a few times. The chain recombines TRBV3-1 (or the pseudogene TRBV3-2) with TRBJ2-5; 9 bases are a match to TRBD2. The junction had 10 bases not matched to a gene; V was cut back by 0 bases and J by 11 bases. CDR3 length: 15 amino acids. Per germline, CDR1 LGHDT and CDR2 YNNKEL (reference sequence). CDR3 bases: TGTGCCAGCAGCCAAGAACGGGGCGGGAGGGGGGCTCAGTACTTC. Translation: CASSQERGGRGAQYF.

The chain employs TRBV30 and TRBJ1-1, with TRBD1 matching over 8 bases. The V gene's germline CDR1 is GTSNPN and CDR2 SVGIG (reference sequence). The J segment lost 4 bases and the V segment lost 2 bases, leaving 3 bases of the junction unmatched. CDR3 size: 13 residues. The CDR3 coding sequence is TGTGCCTGGAGTCCGGACAGGGCCACTGAAGCTTTCTTT. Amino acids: CAWSPDRATEAFF.

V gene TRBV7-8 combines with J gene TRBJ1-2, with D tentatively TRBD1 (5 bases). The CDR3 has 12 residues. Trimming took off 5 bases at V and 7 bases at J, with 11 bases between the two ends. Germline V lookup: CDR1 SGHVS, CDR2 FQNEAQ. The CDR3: CASSPAGGGYTF. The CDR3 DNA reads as TGTGCCAGCAGCCCCGCCGGGGGTGGCTACACCTTC. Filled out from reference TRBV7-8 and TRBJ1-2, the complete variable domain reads GAGVSQSPRYKVAKRGQDVALRCDPISGHVSLFWYQQALGQGPEFLTYFQNEAQLDKSGLPSDRFFAERPEGSVSTLKIQRTQQEDSAVYLCASSPAGGGYTFGSGTRLTVV.

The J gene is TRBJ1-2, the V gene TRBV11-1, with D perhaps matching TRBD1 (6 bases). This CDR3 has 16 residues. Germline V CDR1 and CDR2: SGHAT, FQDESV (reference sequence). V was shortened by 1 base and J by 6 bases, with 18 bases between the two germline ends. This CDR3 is CASSLETTGRVHGYTF. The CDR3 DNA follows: TGTGCCAGCAGCTTAGAAACAACAGGGAGGGTACATGGCTACACCTTC.

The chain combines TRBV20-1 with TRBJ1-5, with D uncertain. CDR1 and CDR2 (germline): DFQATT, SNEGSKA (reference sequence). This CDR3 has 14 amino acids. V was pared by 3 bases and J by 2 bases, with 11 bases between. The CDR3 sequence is CSASIRGGNQPQHF. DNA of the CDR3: TGCAGTGCTAGTATCCGGGGAGGCAATCAGCCCCAGCATTTT.

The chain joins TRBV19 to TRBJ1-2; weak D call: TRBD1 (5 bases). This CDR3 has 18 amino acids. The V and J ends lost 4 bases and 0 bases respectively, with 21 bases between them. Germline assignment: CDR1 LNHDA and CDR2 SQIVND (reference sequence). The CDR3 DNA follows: TGTGCCAGTAGTACCCTCAGGAAACAGGCCCTTACTAACTATGGCTACACCTTC. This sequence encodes CASSTLRKQALTNYGYTF.

CDR3 nucleotides: TGTGCCAGCAGCCAGAGCGGGAGTTGGGCCTACGAGCAGTACTTC. It translates to CASSQSGSWAYEQYF. The rearrangement uses TRBV7-2 and TRBJ2-7; TRBD2 agrees at 8 bases. Germline trimming cut 5 bases from V and 2 bases from J; bases unmatched to any gene: 8. The CDR3 is 15 amino acids. Germline-derived CDR1 and CDR2 are SGHTA and FQGNSA.

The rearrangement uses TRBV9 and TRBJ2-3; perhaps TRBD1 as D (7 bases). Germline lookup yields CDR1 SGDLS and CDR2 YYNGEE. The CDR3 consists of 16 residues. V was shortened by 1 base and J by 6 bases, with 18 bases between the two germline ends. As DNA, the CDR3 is TGTGCCAGCAGCGTAAGGGGGCTAGCGAGTGAGGATACGCAGTATTTT. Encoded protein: CASSVRGLASEDTQYF.

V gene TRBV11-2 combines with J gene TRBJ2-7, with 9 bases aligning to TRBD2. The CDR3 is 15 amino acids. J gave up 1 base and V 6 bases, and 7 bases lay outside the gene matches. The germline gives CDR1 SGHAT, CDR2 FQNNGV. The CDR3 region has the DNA TGTGCCAGCAGGCATCCGGGACTAGCTTCCTACGAGCAGTACTTC. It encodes CASRHPGLASYEQYF. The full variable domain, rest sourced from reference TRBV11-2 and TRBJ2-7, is EAGVAQSPRYKIIEKRQSVAFWCNPISGHATLYWYQQILGQGPKLLIQFQNNGVVDDSQLPKDRFSAERLKGVDSTLKIQPAKLEDSAVYLCASRHPGLASYEQYFGPGTRLTVT.

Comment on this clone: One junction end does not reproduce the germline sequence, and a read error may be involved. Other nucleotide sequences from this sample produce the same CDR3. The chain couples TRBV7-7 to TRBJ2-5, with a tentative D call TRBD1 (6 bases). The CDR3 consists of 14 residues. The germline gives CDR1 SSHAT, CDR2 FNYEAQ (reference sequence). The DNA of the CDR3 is TGTGCTAGCAGCTCTACCGGGACAAGGGAGACCCAGTACTTC. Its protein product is CASSSTGTRETQYF.

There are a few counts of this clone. This chain's CDR3 is CASSNRKSGGMNTEAFF. CDR3 in DNA: TGTGCCAGCAGTAACCGCAAGAGTGGGGGCATGAACACTGAAGCTTTCTTT. The V and J genes are TRBV2 and TRBJ1-1; D possibly corresponds to TRBD1 (6 bases). This CDR3 has 17 amino acids. CDR1 is SNHLY, CDR2 FYNNEI, per germline. The ends were cut back, 5 bases at V and 0 bases at J, with 19 bases in the middle.

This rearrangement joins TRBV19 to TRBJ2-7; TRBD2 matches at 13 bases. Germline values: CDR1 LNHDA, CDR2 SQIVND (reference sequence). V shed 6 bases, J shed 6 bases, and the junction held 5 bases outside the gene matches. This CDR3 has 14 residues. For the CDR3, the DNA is TGTGCCAGTAGCTCACTAGCGGGAGGGGGCGAGCAGTACTTC. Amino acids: CASSSLAGGGEQYF. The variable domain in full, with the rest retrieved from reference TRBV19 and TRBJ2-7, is DGGITQSPKYLFRKEGQNVTLSCEQNLNHDAMYWYRQDPGQGLRLIYYSQIVNDFQKGDIAEGYSVSREKKESFPLTVTSAQKNPTAFYLCASSSLAGGGEQYFGPGTRLTVT.

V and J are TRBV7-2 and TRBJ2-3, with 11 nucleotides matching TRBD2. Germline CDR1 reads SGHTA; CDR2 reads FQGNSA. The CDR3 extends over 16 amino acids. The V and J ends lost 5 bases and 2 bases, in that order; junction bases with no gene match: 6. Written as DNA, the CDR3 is TGTGCCAGCAGCCAACTAGCGGGAGCGAACACAGATACGCAGTATTTT. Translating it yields CASSQLAGANTDTQYF.